The rows below give T cell receptor beta chains drawn from one sample of a study of shared clonotypes between healthy human individuals. The table came from immunoSEQ multiplex PCR; TCRdb's copy has only in-frame clones and leaves some out. The sample lists about 870,000 clones, 80% to 95% occurring once. Specimen: naive CD8+ T cells sorted from blood. These receptors came from a man aged 25-40 years in good health. Both conserved end residues are part of each CDR3. A D gene is named only where the DNA matches it firmly. Size is stated for part of the rows, as once, few or many counts, or as a class when the clone is expanded.

>NA|TRBJ2-2|TRBV10-1|NA
CASSESVPPNTGELFF
TGCGCCAGCAGTGAATCGGTGCCTCCGAACACCGGGGAGCTGTTTTTT
>NA|TRBJ1-2|TRBV9|NA
CASSVGLDTGDYGYTF
TGTGCCAGCAGCGTAGGCTTAGATACAGGAGACTATGGCTACACCTTC
>TRBD1|TRBJ1-1|TRBV29-1|once
CSVGSGQVGLNTEAFF
TGCAGCGTTGGGTCGGGACAGGTTGGTCTGAACACTGAAGCTTTCTTT
>NA|TRBJ2-7|TRBV27|NA
CASSFSRLAFPYEQYF
TGTGCCAGCAGTTTTTCTCGGCTAGCGTTCCCCTACGAGCAGTACTTC
>NA|TRBJ2-7|TRBV7-9|NA
CASRAAVSYEQYF
TGTGCCAGCAGGGCAGCGGTGTCGTACGAGCAGTACTTC
>NA|TRBJ2-5|TRBV28|NA
CASSFSLGETQYF
TGTGCCAGCAGTTTCTCACTTGGGGAGACCCAGTACTTC
>TRBD1|TRBJ2-7|TRBV27|NA
CASSSPGQKYEQYF
TGTGCCAGCAGTTCACCGGGACAGAAATACGAGCAGTACTTC
>TRBD1|TRBJ1-4|TRBV11-2|NA
CASSDQTGRDEKLFF
TGTGCCAGCAGCGACCAGACAGGGCGGGATGAAAAACTGTTTTTT
>NA|TRBJ2-1|TRBV19|NA
CASSIDEGYNEQFF
TGTGCCAGTAGTATAGATGAGGGCTACAATGAGCAGTTCTTC
>TRBD1|TRBJ1-2|TRBV28|NA
CASSFFEWRQGAYGYTF
TGTGCCAGCAGTTTTTTCGAATGGAGACAGGGGGCATATGGCTACACCTTC
>NA|TRBJ2-7|TRBV20-1|NA
CSASKGLGEYF
TGCAGTGCTAGTAAGGGCCTGGGAGAGTACTTC
>TRBD1|TRBJ1-2|TRBV28|NA
CASSLGQGNYGYTF
TGTGCCAGCAGTTTAGGACAGGGGAACTATGGCTACACCTTC
>NA|TRBJ2-7|TRBV11-2|NA
CASRSGLGRGEQYF
TGTGCCAGCAGATCGGGACTTGGGAGAGGGGAGCAGTACTTC
>TRBD2|TRBJ2-7|TRBV28|NA
CASSFGVALAAYEQYF
TGTGCCAGCAGTTTCGGTGTGGCGCTAGCGGCCTACGAGCAGTACTTC
>NA|TRBJ2-1|TRBV6-5|NA
CASSYRGAAYNEQFF
TGTGCCAGCAGTTACAGGGGGGCGGCCTACAATGAGCAGTTCTTC
>NA|TRBJ2-3|TRBV2|NA
CASSEADKGGLGTDTQYF
TGTGCCAGCAGTGAAGCTGATAAGGGAGGATTAGGCACAGATACGCAGTATTTT
>NA|TRBJ2-1|TRBV28|NA
CASSQGQWGGNEQFF
TGTGCCAGCAGCCAAGGACAGTGGGGTGGCAATGAGCAGTTCTTC
>NA|TRBJ2-1|TRBV2|NA
CAFDQLSGDEQFF
TGTGCGTTTGACCAGCTGTCCGGCGATGAGCAGTTCTTC
>TRBD1|TRBJ2-7|TRBV29-1|NA
CSAFRGPSGEQYF
TGCAGCGCTTTCAGGGGGCCAAGTGGCGAGCAGTACTTC
>TRBD2|TRBJ2-7|TRBV7-9|NA
CASSLLSGRVDEQYF
TGTGCCAGCAGCTTACTTAGCGGGAGGGTCGACGAGCAGTACTTC
>NA|TRBJ2-1|TRBV4-1|NA
CASSQEGINNEQFF
TGCGCCAGCAGCCAAGAAGGGATAAACAATGAGCAGTTCTTC
>NA|TRBJ1-1|TRBV28|NA
CASSFDNTEAFF
TGTGCCAGCAGTTTTGACAACACTGAAGCTTTCTTT
>NA|TRBJ1-1|TRBV7-8|NA
CASSLWRSMNTEAFF
TGTGCCAGCAGCTTGTGGAGGAGTATGAACACTGAAGCTTTCTTT
>NA|TRBJ2-1|TRBV29-1|NA
CSVDELDEKEQFF
TGCAGCGTTGATGAGCTGGACGAGAAAGAGCAGTTCTTC
>TRBD1|TRBJ1-2|TRBV25-1|NA
CASQHTGGLNYGYTF
TGTGCCAGCCAACACACAGGGGGCCTAAACTATGGCTACACCTTC
>NA|TRBJ2-7|TRBV6-1|NA
CASSEDPRTDIYEQYF
TGTGCCAGCAGTGAAGATCCCCGGACAGACATCTACGAGCAGTACTTC
>NA|TRBJ1-4|TRBV6-5|NA
CASGGETTNEKLFF
TGTGCCAGTGGGGGGGAGACAACTAATGAAAAACTGTTTTTT
>TRBD1|TRBJ2-1|TRBV2|NA
CASSVDRDRYNEQFF
TGTGCCAGCAGTGTCGACCGGGACAGATACAATGAGCAGTTCTTC
>TRBD2|TRBJ2-3|TRBV9|NA
CASSVGAGATDTQYF
TGTGCCAGCAGCGTAGGGGCGGGAGCCACAGATACGCAGTATTTT
>NA|TRBJ2-5|TRBV15|once
CATSRGGQDQETQYF
TGTGCCACCAGCAGAGGCGGGCAGGACCAAGAGACCCAGTACTTC
>TRBD2|TRBJ2-7|TRBV27|NA
CASGRTSGLAYEQYF
TGTGCCAGCGGCCGGACTAGCGGGTTGGCCTACGAGCAGTACTTC
>NA|TRBJ2-4|TRBV29-1|NA
CSVELAKNIQYF
TGCAGCGTTGAACTGGCCAAAAACATTCAGTACTTC
>TRBD2|TRBJ2-1|TRBV6-6|NA
CASSFSGGRSYNEQFF
TGTGCCAGCAGTTTTAGCGGGGGGCGCTCCTACAATGAGCAGTTCTTC
>NA|TRBJ2-3|TRBV11-2|NA
CASSLKDTQYF
TGTGCCAGCAGCTTAAAAGATACGCAGTATTTT
>NA|TRBJ2-7|TRBV28|NA
CASSLVRAYEQYF
TGTGCCAGCAGTTTGGTCAGGGCCTACGAGCAGTACTTC
>NA|TRBJ1-1|TRBV27|NA
CASVGQGSVSEAFF
TGTGCCAGCGTGGGGCAGGGAAGTGTCTCTGAAGCTTTCTTT
>TRBD2|TRBJ2-7|TRBV9|NA
CASSPGAGGYEQYF
TGTGCCAGCTCCCCCGGGGCGGGAGGCTACGAGCAGTACTTC
>TRBD1|TRBJ1-1|TRBV14|NA
CASSEWTGGIGEAFF
TGTGCCAGCAGCGAATGGACAGGGGGCATTGGTGAAGCTTTCTTT
>NA|TRBJ1-2|TRBV4-1|NA
CASSHPADLHYGYTF
TGCGCCAGCAGCCACCCGGCAGATCTACACTATGGCTACACCTTC
>NA|TRBJ2-1|TRBV14|NA
CASSHLGRYNEQFF
TGTGCCAGCAGCCACCTGGGCCGGTACAATGAGCAGTTCTTC
>TRBD1|TRBJ2-2|TRBV30|NA
CAWTLGQGAGELFF
TGTGCCTGGACCTTGGGACAGGGGGCCGGGGAGCTGTTTTTT
>NA|TRBJ2-7|TRBV23-1|NA
CASSQSRSRGKWFVDEQYF
TGCGCCAGCAGTCAATCGCGTTCTCGCGGGAAATGGTTCGTGGACGAGCAGTACTTC
>NA|TRBJ2-1|TRBV29-1|NA
CSVEDLSGRNEQFF
TGCAGCGTTGAAGATTTGTCAGGGCGTAATGAGCAGTTCTTC
>TRBD2|TRBJ2-1|TRBV29-1|NA
CSVGPQPSGRNNEQFF
TGCAGCGTTGGCCCCCAACCTAGCGGGAGAAACAATGAGCAGTTCTTC
>TRBD2|TRBJ2-3|TRBV2|NA
CASSRTSGRGDTQYF
TGTGCCAGCAGTAGGACTAGCGGGAGGGGAGATACGCAGTATTTT
>NA|TRBJ1-1|TRBV6-1|NA
CASSEWLGQNTEAFF
TGTGCCAGCAGTGAATGGTTAGGACAGAACACTGAAGCTTTCTTT
>TRBD1|TRBJ2-3|TRBV6-1|NA
CASSELGQAIDTQYF
TGTGCCAGCAGTGAACTGGGACAGGCGATAGATACGCAGTATTTT
>TRBD1|TRBJ2-3|TRBV7-9|NA
CASSPDRASDTQYF
TGTGCCAGCAGCCCGGACAGGGCGTCAGATACGCAGTATTTT
>NA|TRBJ2-1|TRBV11-2|NA
CASSLRYLNEQFF
TGTGCCAGCAGCTTACGCTACCTGAATGAGCAGTTCTTC
>TRBD2|TRBJ2-7|TRBV7-2|NA
CASSLVPSGRSYEQYF
TGTGCCAGCAGCTTAGTTCCTAGCGGGAGGTCCTACGAGCAGTACTTC
>NA|TRBJ1-1|TRBV13|NA
CASNRQVNTEAFF
TGTGCCAGCAATAGACAGGTCAACACTGAAGCTTTCTTT
>NA|TRBJ1-1|TRBV7-9|NA
CASRYLNTEAFF
TGTGCCAGCAGATATTTGAACACTGAAGCTTTCTTT
>TRBD2|TRBJ2-1|TRBV11-3|NA
CASSPRTSEGKGSYNEQFF
TGTGCCAGCAGCCCCCGGACTAGCGAGGGGAAGGGATCATACAATGAGCAGTTCTTC
>TRBD2|TRBJ2-1|TRBV27|once
CASSPASGTGYEQFF
TGTGCCAGCAGTCCCGCTAGCGGGACGGGCTATGAGCAGTTCTTC